One sample yielded the 15 T cell receptor beta chains listed below, sequenced in a study of blood T cell repertoires in COVID-19. The repertoire was sequenced with immunoSEQ multiplex PCR; TCRdb's copy has only in-frame clones and lacks some. The table includes about 81,000 clones, 88% detected once. Sequencing was performed on peripheral blood. The receptors derive from an elderly woman with acute or convalescent COVID-19.

This chain uses TRBV7-9 with TRBJ1-4; D is perhaps TRBD1 (6 bases). This CDR3 comprises 15 residues. V was cut by 5 bases and J by 8 bases, with 18 bases left in between. CDR1 is SEHNR and CDR2 is FQNEAQ in the germline V gene (reference sequence). The CDR3 spells CASSRPTGFEEKLFF. CDR3 bases: TGTGCCAGCAGCCGACCGACAGGCTTCGAGGAAAAACTGTTTTTT.

The J gene is TRBJ1-2, the V gene TRBV9; 10 nucleotides line up with TRBD1. V lost 3 bases, J lost 5 bases, and 19 bases stayed unmatched. Germline V gene lookup returns CDR1 SGDLS and CDR2 YYNGEE. The CDR3 has 19 residues. The CDR3 bases are TGTGCCAGCAGCGCCCAGCAGGGACAGGGGAAGTTATTGGGGTATGGCTACACCTTC. It is translated as CASSAQQGQGKLLGYGYTF.

The V call is TRBV28, the J call TRBJ1-2; D unresolved. V was shortened by 5 bases and J by 8 bases, with 12 bases between the two germline ends. Germline V gene lookup returns CDR1 MDHEN and CDR2 SYDVKM. This CDR3 contains 12 residues. CDR3 residues: CASSPAGLGYTF. The CDR3 coding sequence is TGTGCCAGCAGTCCCGCTGGACTGGGCTACACCTTC.

The V and J genes are TRBV14 and TRBJ2-5; TRBD2 matches at 7 bases. Losses at the gene ends were 1 base for V and 7 bases for J; bases not matched to a gene: 9. The germline V gene encodes CDR1 SGHDN and CDR2 FVKESK. The CDR3 sequence is 15 residues long. The CDR3 DNA reads TGTGCCAGCAGCCAAGGGACTTTCTCGGGGGGGACCCAGTACTTC. This codes for CASSQGTFSGGTQYF.

This clone turned up a few times. The chain couples TRBV6-2 or TRBV6-3 to TRBJ2-6; TRBD1 matches 8 bases. Germline CDR1 and CDR2: MNHEY and SVGEGT. The CDR3 is made up of 19 amino acids. With V trimmed by 1 base and J by 0 bases, 8 bases remained unmatched. The CDR3 DNA follows: TGTGCCAGCAGTTACTATCCCGGACAGGGCCTCTCTGGGGCCAACGTCCTGACTTTC. Its translation is CASSYYPGQGLSGANVLTF.

This chain uses TRBV5-1 with TRBJ2-1; D unresolved. CDR3 size: 14 residues. V was pared by 3 bases and J by 10 bases, with 17 bases between. Germline V CDR1 and CDR2: SGHRS, YFSETQ. CDR3 amino acids: CASSSAAQSNEQFF. The CDR3 bases are TGCGCCAGCAGCTCCGCGGCCCAATCGAACGAGCAGTTCTTC.

This sequence joins TRBV2 and TRBJ2-5; 14 bases line up with TRBD2. V lost 2 bases, J lost 5 bases, and 16 bases stayed unmatched. The germline V gene encodes CDR1 SNHLY and CDR2 FYNNEI. The CDR3 consists of 20 residues. The DNA for the CDR3 is TGTGCCAGCAGTGAATACCAGGGACTAGCGGGGGCCCCGGATGGGGAGACCCAGTACTTC. It specifies CASSEYQGLAGAPDGETQYF.

V usage is TRBV3-1 (or the pseudogene TRBV3-2) and J usage is TRBJ1-4; possibly TRBD1 for D (5 bases). The germline CDR1 and CDR2 sequences are LGHDT and YNNKEL (reference sequence). V dropped 3 bases and J dropped 3 bases, with 11 bases sitting between them. This CDR3 spans 15 amino acids. This CDR3 is CASSHRGVSNEKLFF. The CDR3 nucleotides read TGTGCCAGCAGCCACCGGGGGGTGTCTAATGAAAAACTGTTTTTT.

J is TRBJ1-4 and V is TRBV23-1, with D uncertain. TRBV23-1 is known as an ORF, though its function is uncertain. The CDR3 spans 15 residues. Trimming shortened V by 2 bases and J by 6 bases, and 13 bases separated the two germline ends. Here the CDR3 reads CASSQPWLRDEKLFF. The CDR3 bases are TGCGCCAGCAGTCAACCTTGGCTCCGGGATGAAAAACTGTTTTTT.

The V call is TRBV5-1, the J call TRBJ1-2; D may be TRBD1 (5 bases). The CDR3 is 14 residues long. The germline gives CDR1 SGHRS, CDR2 YFSETQ. V lost 4 bases and J lost 7, with 17 bases in between. CDR3 bases: TGCGCCAGCAGCATTGGGGCGTCCCAATTTGGCTACACCTTC. Amino acids: CASSIGASQFGYTF. Combining the CDR3 with reference TRBV5-1 and TRBJ1-2 gives the whole variable domain KAGVTQTPRYLIKTRGQQVTLSCSPISGHRSVSWYQQTPGQGLQFLFEYFSETQRNKGNFPGRFSGRQFSNSRSEMNVSTLELGDSALYLCASSIGASQFGYTFGSGTRLTVV.

The chain links TRBV2 to TRBJ2-1, with D possibly matching TRBD2 (5 bases). The V and J ends lost 7 bases and 5 bases respectively, with 12 bases between them. This CDR3 region has 13 residues. The germline CDR1 and CDR2 sequences are SNHLY and FYNNEI. CDR3 coding DNA: TGTGCCAGCACGGGGTCTGTACACAATGAGCAGTTCTTC. Its translation is CASTGSVHNEQFF.

The chain recombines TRBV19 with TRBJ2-3; 13 bases are a match to TRBD2. Germline V lookup: CDR1 LNHDA, CDR2 SQIVND (reference sequence). The CDR3 runs to 19 residues. V gave up 4 bases and J gave up 6 bases; unmatched junction bases: 16. Here the CDR3 reads CASSTRTSGGTSPKDTQYF. As DNA, the CDR3 is TGTGCCAGTAGTACCCGGACTAGCGGGGGCACCAGCCCGAAGGATACGCAGTATTTT.

The chain couples TRBV5-1 to TRBJ2-7; no reliable D call. CDR3 length equals 14 residues. Trimming shortened V by 2 bases and J by 2 bases, and 11 bases separated the two germline ends. Germline V CDR1 and CDR2: SGHRS, YFSETQ. CDR3 residues: CASSFYIGAYEQYF. CDR3 in DNA: TGCGCCAGCAGCTTCTACATAGGAGCCTACGAGCAGTACTTC.

The J gene is TRBJ1-2, the V gene TRBV18; 7 nucleotides line up with TRBD1. Germline CDR1 and CDR2: KGHSH and LQKENI. The J segment lost 4 bases and the V segment lost 6 bases, leaving 5 bases of the junction unmatched. The CDR3 length is 13 residues. As DNA, the CDR3 is TGTGCCAGCTCCGGACAGGACCGCTATGGCTACACCTTC. Translated, it gives CASSGQDRYGYTF.

The CDR3 spells CASSLAGGFLYEQYF. CDR3 bases: TGTGCCAGCAGCTTAGCGGGGGGGTTCCTTTACGAGCAGTACTTC. This chain connects TRBV7-9 to TRBJ2-7, with 7 positions matching TRBD2. The CDR3 extends over 15 amino acids. The germline CDR1 and CDR2 sequences are SEHNR and FQNEAQ (reference sequence). V lost 0 bases to trimming and J lost 4 bases; unmatched junction nucleotides: 6. Full variable domain (missing parts from reference TRBV7-9 and TRBJ2-7): DTGVSQNPRHKITKRGQNVTFRCDPISEHNRLYWYRQTLGQGPEFLTYFQNEAQLEKSRLLSDRFSAERPKGSFSTLEIQRTEQGDSAMYLCASSLAGGFLYEQYFGPGTRLTVT.